Sequencing of this T cell receptor beta chain was carried out in a study of B cell selection in AIRE deficiency. Germline V lookup: CDR1 MGHDK, CDR2 SYGVNS. V was trimmed by 4 bases and J by 0 bases, leaving 10 bases between them. The CDR3 extends over 16 amino acids. The regulatory T cell sort gate was CD4+CD25hiCD127low/negative. Assay: immunoSEQ multiplex PCR; the TCRdb copy retains only in-frame clones and omits some. The sample lists around 26,000 clones; 92% were seen once. J is TRBJ2-6 and V is TRBV25-1; D is undetermined. The origin of this receptor is a human donor in good health. Sequencing was carried out using CD4+CD25+ Tregs sorted from PBMCs. The CDR3 loop is CASSGARRSGANVLTF. The DNA for the CDR3 is TGTGCCAGCAGTGGGGCTCGCCGCTCTGGGGCCAACGTCCTGACTTTC.